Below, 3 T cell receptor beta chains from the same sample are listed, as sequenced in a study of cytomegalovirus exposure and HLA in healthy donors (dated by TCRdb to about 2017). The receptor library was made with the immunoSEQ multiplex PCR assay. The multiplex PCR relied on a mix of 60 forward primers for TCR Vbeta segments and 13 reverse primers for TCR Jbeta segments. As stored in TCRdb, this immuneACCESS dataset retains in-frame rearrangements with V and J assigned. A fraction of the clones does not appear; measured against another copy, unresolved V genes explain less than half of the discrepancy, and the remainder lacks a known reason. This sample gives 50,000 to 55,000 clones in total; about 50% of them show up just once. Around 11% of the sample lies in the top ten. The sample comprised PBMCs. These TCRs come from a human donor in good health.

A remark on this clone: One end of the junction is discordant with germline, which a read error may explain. The CDR3 loop reads CAGSDTGHPTGELFF. The CDR3 nucleotides read TGTGCCGGCAGCGACACTGGACATCCCACCGGGGAGCTGTTTTTT. This chain connects TRBV7-3 to TRBJ2-2; the D gene is possibly TRBD1 (5 bases). In germline, CDR1 is SGHTA, CDR2 FQGTGA. The CDR3 has 15 amino acids.

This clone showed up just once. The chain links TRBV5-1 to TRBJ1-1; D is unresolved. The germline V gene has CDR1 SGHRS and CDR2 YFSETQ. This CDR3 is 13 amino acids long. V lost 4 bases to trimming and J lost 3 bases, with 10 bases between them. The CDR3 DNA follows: TGCGCCAGCAGCGCTGATAGCGACACTGAAGCTTTCTTT. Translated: CASSADSDTEAFF.

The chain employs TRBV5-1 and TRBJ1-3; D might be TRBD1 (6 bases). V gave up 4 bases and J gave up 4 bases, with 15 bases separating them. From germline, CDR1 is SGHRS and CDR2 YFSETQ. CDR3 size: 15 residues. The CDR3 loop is CASSTMSTGGNTIYF. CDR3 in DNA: TGCGCCAGCAGCACCATGTCGACAGGAGGAAACACCATATATTTT. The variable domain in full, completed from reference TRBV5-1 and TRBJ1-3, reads KAGVTQTPRYLIKTRGQQVTLSCSPISGHRSVSWYQQTPGQGLQFLFEYFSETQRNKGNFPGRFSGRQFSNSRSEMNVSTLELGDSALYLCASSTMSTGGNTIYFGEGSWLTVV.